The T cell receptor beta chain described here comes from a study of T-cell reconstitution after alpha-beta-depleted transplantation in children. Construction of the TCRbeta library involved unique molecular identifiers. TCRdb passed the PCR reads through MiXCR, listing each CDR3 protein once. The sample has 750,000 to 950,000 distinct CDR3 sequences, under 20% seen once. Overall study findings and caveats: Two months or so post-transplant, alpha-beta T cells reportedly derived from several hundred expanded graft clones. After transplant, high TCRbeta diversity at day 60 in some patients arose from surviving recipient T cells and thymic progenitors. T cells produced anew were the main source of T-cell counts and diversity one year after transplant.

Points on this clonotype: What it binds is not known.

This CDR3 contains 17 residues. Germline V gene data show CDR1 as SGHAT and CDR2 as FQDESV (reference sequence). Germline trimming cut 3 bases from V and 2 bases from J; bases unmatched to any gene: 7. This chain uses TRBV11-1 with TRBJ1-5, with 10 bases lining up with TRBD1. This TCR derives from a male patient between 10 and 17 years old who had a stem cell transplant for acute lymphoblastic leukemia, so the T cells may come from the graft donor. The sample here was PBMCs, mostly from graft donor cells, taken 360 days after TCRalphabeta/CD19-depleted stem cell transplant. CDR3 DNA: TGTGCCAGCAGCTTCGACAGGGGGCGAGGTGGCAATCAGCCCCAGCATTTT. Its protein product is CASSFDRGRGGNQPQHF.